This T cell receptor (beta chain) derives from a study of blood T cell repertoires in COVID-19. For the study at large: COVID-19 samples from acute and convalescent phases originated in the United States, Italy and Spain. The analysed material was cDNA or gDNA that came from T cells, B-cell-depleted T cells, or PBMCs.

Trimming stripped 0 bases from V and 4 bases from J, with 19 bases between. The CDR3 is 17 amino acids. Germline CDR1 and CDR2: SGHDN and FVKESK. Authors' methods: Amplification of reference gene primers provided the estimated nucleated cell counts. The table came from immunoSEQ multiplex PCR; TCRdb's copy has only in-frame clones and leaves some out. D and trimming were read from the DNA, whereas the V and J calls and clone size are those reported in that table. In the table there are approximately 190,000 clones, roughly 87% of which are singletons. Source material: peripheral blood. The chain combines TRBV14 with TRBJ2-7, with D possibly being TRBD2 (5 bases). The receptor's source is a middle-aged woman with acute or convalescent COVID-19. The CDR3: CASSQDKTTGRVYEQYF. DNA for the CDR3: TGTGCCAGCAGCCAAGACAAGACTACCGGTAGGGTTTACGAGCAGTACTTC.